This T cell receptor beta chain was recorded in a study (dated by TCRdb to between 2014 and 2016). Some background on the complete study: The study examined whether tumor-infiltrating Tregs in breast cancer are drawn from blood Tregs or arise in situ by conversion from other CD4+ T cell subsets.

Cells that were CD4+CD25+CD127-/low were the ones isolated as Tregs. Tregs, naive and memory CD4+ T cells from tumor, blood and ipsilateral draining lymph nodes of about 5 breast cancer patients underwent full-length TCR alpha and beta sequencing. Tumor tissue and lymph nodes from ipsilateral axillary dissection were perfused with PBS, minced and digested with collagenase I and hyaluronidase. Mononuclear cells from lymph nodes or 50 to 60 ml of peripheral blood were isolated by Ficoll density gradient centrifugation. FACS confirmed that the sorted cell populations were more than 90% pure. Trimming takes 1 base from V and 0 bases from J, and the germline ends sit 13 bases apart. Per the germline V gene, SGHRS is the CDR1 and YFSETQ is the CDR2. From the cysteine up to the phenylalanine, the CDR3 has a length of 17 residues. Just CDR3 DNA is preserved here, 51 bases in frame from base 1. Full-length TCR variable regions were amplified by 5' RACE PCR with constant-region reverse primers, followed by semi-nested PCR with Nested Universal Primer A. The ReliaPrep RNA Cell Miniprep System was used to extract total RNA, which was then reverse transcribed into 5'RACE-ready cDNA with the SMARTer RACE 5'/3' Kit. An Illumina MiSeq was used to sequence the full-length TCR alpha and beta libraries, which had been barcoded with multiplex adaptors. On the authors' methods: For each of nine subset-tissue groups, sequencing data from the five patients were combined, and the groups were compared by unsupervised clustering of TCR gene usage. The Morisita-Horn index, with shared sequences weighted by their contribution to each repertoire, was used to calculate repertoire similarity. TCRdb took the public reads, trimmed them with fastp at Q25, ran MiXCR for clone calling and kept in-frame beta chains. CDR3 protein duplicates are merged, each entry listing the most common genes and DNA. The V and J calls come from TCRdb's annotation, not from the publication. The sample table shows 35,000 to 50,000 distinct CDR3 sequences, and roughly 23% are seen once. Around 4.1% of the sample goes to the ten largest clones.

A note on this clonotype: Its antigen remains undetermined. Base qualities were left out, and no much larger clone turns up one base away.

Study-level results and caveats: Tumor memory CD4+ T cell TCR gene usage clustered with blood and lymph node memory CD4+ cells and lymph node naive CD4+ cells. Validation in the larger cohort was restricted to a single TCR beta V-J rearrangement rather than whole repertoires. The greatest overlap of tumor-infiltrating Treg TCR alpha and beta sequences was with tumor naive CD4+ T cells, followed next by blood naive CD4+ T cells.

The source material was Tregs sorted from a lymph node. The receptor's source is a female donor with breast cancer. The chain employs TRBV5-1 and TRBJ1-4; a tentative D call is TRBD1 (5 bases match). CDR3 loop: CASSLYGTATTNEKLFF. The DNA reads as follows: TGCGCCAGCAGCTTGTATGGGACGGCTACAACTAATGAAAAACTGTTTTTT.